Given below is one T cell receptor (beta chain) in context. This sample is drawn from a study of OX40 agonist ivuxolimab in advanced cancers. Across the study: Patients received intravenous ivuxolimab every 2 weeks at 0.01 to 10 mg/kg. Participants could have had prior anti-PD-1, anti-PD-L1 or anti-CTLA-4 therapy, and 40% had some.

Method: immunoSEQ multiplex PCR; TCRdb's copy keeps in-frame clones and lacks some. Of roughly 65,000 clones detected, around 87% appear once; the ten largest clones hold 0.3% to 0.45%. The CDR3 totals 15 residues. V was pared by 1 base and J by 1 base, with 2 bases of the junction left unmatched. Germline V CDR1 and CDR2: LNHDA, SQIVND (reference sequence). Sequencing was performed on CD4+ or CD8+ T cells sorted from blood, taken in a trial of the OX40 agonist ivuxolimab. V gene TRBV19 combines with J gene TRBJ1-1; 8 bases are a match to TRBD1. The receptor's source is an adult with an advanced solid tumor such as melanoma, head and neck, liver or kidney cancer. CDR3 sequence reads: CASSIVQGANTEAFF. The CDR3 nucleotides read TGTGCCAGTAGTATAGTTCAGGGGGCGAACACTGAAGCTTTCTTT.